The 22 T cell receptor beta chains in this list originate from one sample, sequenced in a study of type 1 regulatory T cells. Findings and caveats of the study: Compared with non-Tr1 cells, Tr1 cells showed a narrower TCR repertoire.

No antigens are known for them. TCRdb passed the reads through MiXCR, listing each CDR3 protein once. The sample holds about 69,000 distinct CDR3 sequences, roughly 20% seen once. Material: cultured type 1 regulatory T (Tr1) cells, either the whole culture or a sorted fraction (not recorded which). Receptor source: a human donor in good health.

A remark on this clonotype: This may come from a read error, since a much larger clone is one base off. This chain connects TRBV29-1 to TRBJ2-5, with a possible D match to TRBD2 (5 bases). The CDR3 extends over 12 amino acids. Germline V lookup: CDR1 SQVTM, CDR2 ANQGSEA. V was trimmed by 6 bases and J by 4 bases, leaving 12 bases between them. The CDR3 protein is CSVTGGSETQYF. The CDR3, as DNA: TGCAGCGTCACTGGCGGGTCAGAGACCCAGTACTTC.

The V call is TRBV12-3 or TRBV12-4, the J call TRBJ2-7; 8 bases align to TRBD2. The CDR3 has 14 residues. Losses at the gene ends were 7 bases for V and 6 bases for J; bases not matched to a gene: 11. The CDR3, as DNA: TGTGCCAGCACCCAGGGGTTGGCGGGAGGCGAGCAGTACTTC. Its translation: CASTQGLAGGEQYF.

This clonotype was seen at least ten times. This chain uses TRBV6-5 with TRBJ2-3; D possibly corresponds to TRBD2 (6 bases). CDR1 is MNHEY, CDR2 SVGAGI, per germline. V gave up 6 bases and J gave up 2 bases, with 18 bases separating them. CDR3 length: 16 amino acids. CDR3 residues: CASSSTGLIYTDTQYF. The CDR3 nucleotides are TGTGCCAGCAGCAGTACGGGACTGATTTACACAGATACGCAGTATTTT.

The table lists this clonotype with many counts. The CDR3 is CASSQGGAGQFF. The CDR3, as DNA: TGTGCCAGCAGTCAGGGGGGGGCTGGGCAGTTCTTC. The chain uses TRBV3-1 and TRBJ2-1, with D perhaps being TRBD1 or TRBD2 (7 bases each). CDR1 and CDR2 from the germline V gene are LGHDT and YNNKEL (reference sequence). Deletions cut 6 bases from V and 12 bases from J, with 15 bases between. The length of the CDR3 is 12 residues.

The chain carries TRBV3-1 and TRBJ1-2; D unclear. CDR3 length equals 12 residues. V lost 4 bases to trimming and J lost 7 bases, with 10 bases between them. Germline CDR1 reads LGHDT; CDR2 reads YNNKEL (reference sequence). CDR3 residues: CASSLQEGGYTF. The DNA for the CDR3 is TGTGCCAGCAGCCTTCAAGAAGGTGGCTACACCTTC.

The V call is TRBV7-2, the J call TRBJ2-7; a possible D gene is TRBD1 (5 bases). The germline CDR1 and CDR2 sequences are SGHTA and FQGNSA. Trimming removed 1 base from V and 6 bases from J, with 10 bases in between. The CDR3 is 13 amino acids. The CDR3 is CASSLVAGPEQYF. In DNA form, the CDR3 reads TGTGCCAGCAGCTTAGTGGCAGGGCCCGAGCAGTACTTC.

V and J are TRBV20-1 and TRBJ1-1; D is uncertain. From germline, CDR1 is DFQATT and CDR2 SNEGSKA (reference sequence). CDR3 length equals 15 residues. Trimming took off 3 bases at V and 4 bases at J, with 18 bases between the two ends. The DNA for the CDR3 is TGCAGTGCTAGCCTCCAGACCGGATGGGGCACTGAAGCTTTCTTT. This encodes CSASLQTGWGTEAFF.

The chain has TRBV18 and TRBJ2-7; no reliable D call. The CDR3 sequence is 14 residues long. Germline V CDR1 and CDR2: KGHSH, LQKENI. Trimming took off 2 bases at V and 5 bases at J, with 13 bases between the two ends. The CDR3 nucleotides read TGTGCCAGCTCACCAACGAGAGCTGTAGACGAGCAGTACTTC. This encodes CASSPTRAVDEQYF.

J is TRBJ2-1 and V is TRBV12-3 or TRBV12-4; D is possibly TRBD1 (5 bases). This CDR3 comprises 11 residues. Trimming cost V 10 bases and J 9 bases, with 13 bases left between them. CDR3 region: CATYWGTEQFF. CDR3 nucleotide sequence: TGTGCCACCTATTGGGGCACTGAGCAGTTCTTC.

CDR3 sequence (DNA): TGTGCCAGCAGTTTATTGGGACAGGAAGCTTTCTTT. Protein: CASSLLGQEAFF. The chain couples TRBV28 to TRBJ1-1; 7 nucleotides agree with TRBD1. The V gene's germline CDR1 is MDHEN and CDR2 SYDVKM. This CDR3 contains 12 residues. The ends lost 1 base at V and 8 bases at J; junction bases unmatched: 1.

CDR3 sequence (DNA): TGTGCCACCAGTGATTGGACAGGGGCTAATGAGCAGTTCTTC. Protein product: CATSDWTGANEQFF. The V call is TRBV24-1, the J call TRBJ2-1, with TRBD1 matching 9 bases. CDR3 length: 14 amino acids. CDR1 and CDR2 from the germline V gene are KGHDR and SFDVKD. J was trimmed by 7 bases and V by 2 bases; bases with no gene match: 2.

The rearrangement joins TRBV10-3 to TRBJ2-5, with a possible D match to TRBD2 (6 bases). The J call may be mistaken, given a closer DNA end match to TRBJ2-1. The CDR3 is 16 amino acids. Germline V gives CDR1 ENHRY, CDR2 SYGVKD. In nucleotides, the CDR3 is TGTGCCATCAGTGATCAGGTTAGCGGTACCTACAATGAGCAGTTCTTC. Translation gives CAISDQVSGTYNEQFF.

The genes are TRBV7-9 and TRBJ2-5; tentatively, D is TRBD2 (5 bases). CDR1 and CDR2 (germline): SEHNR, FQNEAQ (reference sequence). The CDR3 sequence is 13 residues long. V was trimmed by 4 bases and J by 1 base, leaving 7 bases between them. CDR3 protein: CASSSLVQETQYF. The CDR3 DNA reads TGTGCCAGCAGCTCACTAGTCCAAGAGACCCAGTACTTC.

This clonotype was seen a handful of times. The chain uses TRBV20-1 and TRBJ2-1; no reliable D call. V lost 3 bases to trimming and J lost 3 bases, with 6 bases between them. Looked up from germline, CDR1 is DFQATT and CDR2 is SNEGSKA (reference sequence). The CDR3 is 12 residues long. This CDR3 reads CSASGDYNEQFF. As DNA, the CDR3 is TGCAGTGCTAGCGGAGACTACAATGAGCAGTTCTTC.

The chain links TRBV29-1 to TRBJ2-3; 7 nucleotides agree with TRBD1. The germline V gene encodes CDR1 SQVTM and CDR2 ANQGSEA. Germline trimming cut 5 bases from V and 4 bases from J; bases unmatched to any gene: 3. The CDR3 is 12 amino acids. The CDR3 region has the DNA TGCAGCGTTAGGCAGGGGGCAGATACGCAGTATTTT. It yields the protein CSVRQGADTQYF.

J is TRBJ2-7 and V is TRBV24-1, with no clear D. The CDR3 is 15 amino acids. Germline V CDR1 and CDR2: KGHDR, SFDVKD. The V end was cut by 2 bases, the J end by 4 bases, with 14 bases between. The CDR3 bases are TGTGCCACCAGTGATTCCGGTCGTGGTAGGTACGAGCAGTACTTC. This codes for CATSDSGRGRYEQYF.

The chain carries TRBV5-6 and TRBJ2-3; 11 positions agree with TRBD1. Per the germline V gene, CDR1 is SGHDT and CDR2 is YYEEEE. This CDR3 spans 16 amino acids. Germline trimming cut 4 bases from V and 0 bases from J; bases unmatched to any gene: 4. The CDR3 reads CASSLGQGASTDTQYF. CDR3 sequence (DNA): TGTGCCAGCAGCCTTGGACAGGGGGCGAGCACAGATACGCAGTATTTT.

This clonotype was recorded many times. The gene calls are TRBV20-1 and TRBJ2-3; TRBD2 agrees at 8 bases. The CDR3 extends over 16 amino acids. The V gene end was trimmed by 6 bases and the J gene end by 2 bases; junction bases not matched to a gene: 13. CDR1 is DFQATT, CDR2 SNEGSKA, per germline (reference sequence). CDR3 region: CSAAVRGRIYTDTQYF. In DNA, the CDR3 is TGCAGTGCCGCGGTTCGCGGGAGGATCTACACAGATACGCAGTATTTT.

This rearrangement joins TRBV11-2 to TRBJ2-1; weak D call: TRBD2 (6 bases). V dropped 5 bases and J dropped 10 bases, with 9 bases sitting between them. CDR3 size: 11 residues. Germline CDR1 and CDR2: SGHAT and FQNNGV. The CDR3 nucleotides are TGTGCCAGCAGCCAACGGGGGGAGCAGTTCTTC. Its translation: CASSQRGEQFF.

This chain links TRBV12-3 or TRBV12-4 with TRBJ2-1; TRBD1 or TRBD2 may be the D gene (6 bases each). Trimming stripped 7 bases from V and 14 bases from J, with 21 bases between. This CDR3 is 13 amino acids long. The CDR3 sequence is CASTPGVEGVKFF. The CDR3 DNA is TGTGCCAGCACCCCCGGGGTGGAGGGGGTGAAGTTCTTC.

This clonotype was picked up a small number of times. This sequence joins TRBV3-1 and TRBJ2-3; weak D call: TRBD1 (6 bases). The CDR3 is 15 residues long. The germline V gene encodes CDR1 LGHDT and CDR2 YNNKEL (reference sequence). Trimming shortened V by 5 bases and J by 2 bases, and 14 bases separated the two germline ends. The CDR3 nucleotides are TGTGCCAGCAGCTCCCGGGACACCTTCACAGATACGCAGTATTTT. Translated, it gives CASSSRDTFTDTQYF.

This clonotype has just a few counts. The CDR3 bases are TGTGCCAGCAGTTCACTCCTGTCATCCATTTCACCCCTCCACTTT. This codes for CASSSLLSSISPLHF. The gene calls are TRBV12-3 or TRBV12-4 and TRBJ1-6; D unresolved. The CDR3 totals 15 residues. The ends were cut back, 4 bases at V and 9 bases at J, with 16 bases in the middle.